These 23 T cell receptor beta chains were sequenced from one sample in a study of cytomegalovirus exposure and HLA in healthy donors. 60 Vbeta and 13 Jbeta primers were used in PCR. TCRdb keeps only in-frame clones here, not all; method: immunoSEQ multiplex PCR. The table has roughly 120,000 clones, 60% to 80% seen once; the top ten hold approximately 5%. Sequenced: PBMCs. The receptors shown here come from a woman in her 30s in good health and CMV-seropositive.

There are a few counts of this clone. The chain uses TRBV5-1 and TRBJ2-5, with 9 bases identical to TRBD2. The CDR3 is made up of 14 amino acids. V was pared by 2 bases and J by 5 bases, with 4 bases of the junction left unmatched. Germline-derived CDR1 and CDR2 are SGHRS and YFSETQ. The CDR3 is CASSLSGGTETQYF. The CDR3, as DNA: TGCGCCAGCAGCTTAAGCGGGGGGACGGAGACCCAGTACTTC.

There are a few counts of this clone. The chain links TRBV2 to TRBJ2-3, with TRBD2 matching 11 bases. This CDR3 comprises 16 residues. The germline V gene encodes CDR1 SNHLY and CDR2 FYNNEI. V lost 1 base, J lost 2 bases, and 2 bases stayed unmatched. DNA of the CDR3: TGTGCCAGCAGTGAAGGACTAGCGGGATTCACAGATACGCAGTATTTT. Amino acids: CASSEGLAGFTDTQYF.

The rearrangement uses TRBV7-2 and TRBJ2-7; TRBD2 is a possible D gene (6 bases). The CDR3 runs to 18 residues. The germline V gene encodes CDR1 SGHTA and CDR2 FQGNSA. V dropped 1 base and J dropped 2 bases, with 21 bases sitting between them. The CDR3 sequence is CASSLGWSAAGKTYEQYF. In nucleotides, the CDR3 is TGTGCCAGCAGCTTAGGCTGGTCGGCGGCGGGGAAAACCTACGAGCAGTACTTC.

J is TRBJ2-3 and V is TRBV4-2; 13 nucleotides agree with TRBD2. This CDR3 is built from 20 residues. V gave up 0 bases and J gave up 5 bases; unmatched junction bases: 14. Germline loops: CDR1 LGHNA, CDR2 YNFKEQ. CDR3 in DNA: TGTGCCAGCAGCCAAGACCCGGGACTAGCGGGATATGTGTCTGGAGATACGCAGTATTTT. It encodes CASSQDPGLAGYVSGDTQYF.

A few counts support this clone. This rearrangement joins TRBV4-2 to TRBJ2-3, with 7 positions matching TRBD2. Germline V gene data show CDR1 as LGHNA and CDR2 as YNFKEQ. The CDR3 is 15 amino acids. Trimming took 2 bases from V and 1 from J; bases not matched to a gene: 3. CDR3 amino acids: CASSQRLAGTDTQYF. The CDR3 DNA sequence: TGTGCCAGCAGCCAACGACTAGCCGGCACAGATACGCAGTATTTT.

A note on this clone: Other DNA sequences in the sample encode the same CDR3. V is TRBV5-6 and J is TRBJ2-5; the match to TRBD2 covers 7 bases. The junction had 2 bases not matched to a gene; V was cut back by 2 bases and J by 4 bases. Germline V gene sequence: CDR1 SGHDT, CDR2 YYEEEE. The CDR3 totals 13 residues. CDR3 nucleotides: TGTGCCAGCAGCTTTGGGGGGGGAGAGACCCAGTACTTC. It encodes CASSFGGGETQYF.

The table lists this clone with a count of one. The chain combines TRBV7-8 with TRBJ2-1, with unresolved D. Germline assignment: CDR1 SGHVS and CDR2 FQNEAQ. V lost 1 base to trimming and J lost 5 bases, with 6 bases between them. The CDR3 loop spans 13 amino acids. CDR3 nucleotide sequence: TGTGCCAGCAGCTTAGTCGCTAACAATGAGCAGTTCTTC. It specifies CASSLVANNEQFF.

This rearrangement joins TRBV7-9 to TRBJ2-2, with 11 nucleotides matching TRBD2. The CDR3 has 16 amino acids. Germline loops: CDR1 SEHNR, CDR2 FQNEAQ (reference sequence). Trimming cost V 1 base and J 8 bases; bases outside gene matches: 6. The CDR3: CASSLVAGGPGGELFF. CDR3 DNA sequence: TGTGCCAGCAGCTTAGTAGCGGGAGGGCCCGGAGGGGAGCTGTTTTTT.

DNA of the CDR3: TGTGCCAGCAGCTCCCCCATGGGCGGGCCCACCTACGAGCAGTACTTC. Encoded protein: CASSSPMGGPTYEQYF. V gene TRBV7-9 combines with J gene TRBJ2-7, with D possibly TRBD2 on 5 matching bases. V shed 4 bases and J shed 2 bases, with 18 bases lying between them. CDR1 and CDR2 from the germline V gene are SEHNR and FQNEAQ (reference sequence). The CDR3 sequence is 16 residues long.

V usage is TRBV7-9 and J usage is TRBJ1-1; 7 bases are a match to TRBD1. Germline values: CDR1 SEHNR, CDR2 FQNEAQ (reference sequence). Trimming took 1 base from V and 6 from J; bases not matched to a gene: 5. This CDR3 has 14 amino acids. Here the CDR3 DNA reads TGTGCCAGCAGCTTAGAGGGGACAGTGGCTGAAGCTTTCTTT. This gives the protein CASSLEGTVAEAFF.

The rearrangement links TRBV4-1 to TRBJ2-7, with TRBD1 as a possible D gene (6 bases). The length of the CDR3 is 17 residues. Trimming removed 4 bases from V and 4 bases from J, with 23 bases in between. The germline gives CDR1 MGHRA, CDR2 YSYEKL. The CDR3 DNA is TGCGCCAGCAGCCCTCGTTCGGGTGTCAGGGGCTCGTACGAGCAGTACTTC. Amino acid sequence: CASSPRSGVRGSYEQYF.

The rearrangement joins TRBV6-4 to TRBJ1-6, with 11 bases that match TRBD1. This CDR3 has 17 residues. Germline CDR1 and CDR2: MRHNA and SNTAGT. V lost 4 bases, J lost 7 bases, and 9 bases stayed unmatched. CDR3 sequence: CASSVYGQGAINSPLHF. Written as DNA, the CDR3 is TGTGCCAGCAGTGTATATGGACAGGGGGCGATAAATTCACCCCTCCACTTT.

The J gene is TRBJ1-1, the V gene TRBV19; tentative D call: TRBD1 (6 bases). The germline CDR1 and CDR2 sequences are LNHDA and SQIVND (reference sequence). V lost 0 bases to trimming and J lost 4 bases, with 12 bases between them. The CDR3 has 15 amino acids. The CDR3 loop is CASSIDHRAGTEAFF. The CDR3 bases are TGTGCCAGTAGTATAGATCACAGGGCGGGCACTGAAGCTTTCTTT.

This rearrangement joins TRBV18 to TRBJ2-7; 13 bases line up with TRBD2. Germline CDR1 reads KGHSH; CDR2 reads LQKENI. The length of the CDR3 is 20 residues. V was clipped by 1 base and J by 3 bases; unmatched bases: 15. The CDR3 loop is CASSPLSLAGGPKENYEQYF. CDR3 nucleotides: TGTGCCAGCTCACCACTATCACTAGCGGGAGGGCCGAAGGAGAACTACGAGCAGTACTTC.

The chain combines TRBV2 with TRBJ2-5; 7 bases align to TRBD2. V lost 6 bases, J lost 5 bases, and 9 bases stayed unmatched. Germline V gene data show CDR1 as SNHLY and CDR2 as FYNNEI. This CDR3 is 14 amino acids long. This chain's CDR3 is CASSLGLDLETQYF. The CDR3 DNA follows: TGTGCCAGCAGCCTCGGACTAGATCTGGAGACCCAGTACTTC.

The CDR3 DNA sequence: TGTGCCATCAGTGAGTCGACGGGAGGGGCCATGGGCTACACCTTC. Translation: CAISESTGGAMGYTF. This chain connects TRBV10-3 to TRBJ1-2, with D perhaps TRBD1 (5 bases). Trimming took off 0 bases at V and 8 bases at J, with 16 bases between the two ends. This CDR3 contains 15 residues. Germline-derived CDR1 and CDR2 are ENHRY and SYGVKD.

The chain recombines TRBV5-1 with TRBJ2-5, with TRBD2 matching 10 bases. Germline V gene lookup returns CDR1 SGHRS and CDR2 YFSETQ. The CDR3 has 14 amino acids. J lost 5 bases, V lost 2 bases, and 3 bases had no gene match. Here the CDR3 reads CASSLAGGPETQYF. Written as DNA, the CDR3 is TGCGCCAGCAGCTTAGCGGGGGGGCCGGAGACCCAGTACTTC. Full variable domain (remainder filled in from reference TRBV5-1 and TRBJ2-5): KAGVTQTPRYLIKTRGQQVTLSCSPISGHRSVSWYQQTPGQGLQFLFEYFSETQRNKGNFPGRFSGRQFSNSRSEMNVSTLELGDSALYLCASSLAGGPETQYFGPGTRLLVL.

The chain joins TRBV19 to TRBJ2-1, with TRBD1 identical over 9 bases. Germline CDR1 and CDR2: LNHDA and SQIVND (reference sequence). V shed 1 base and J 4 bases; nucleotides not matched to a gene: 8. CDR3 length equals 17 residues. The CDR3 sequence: CASSIVPGGQGYNEQFF. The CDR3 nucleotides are TGTGCCAGTAGTATAGTTCCTGGGGGACAGGGTTACAATGAGCAGTTCTTC. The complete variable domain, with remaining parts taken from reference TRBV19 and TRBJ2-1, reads DGGITQSPKYLFRKEGQNVTLSCEQNLNHDAMYWYRQDPGQGLRLIYYSQIVNDFQKGDIAEGYSVSREKKESFPLTVTSAQKNPTAFYLCASSIVPGGQGYNEQFFGPGTRLTVL.

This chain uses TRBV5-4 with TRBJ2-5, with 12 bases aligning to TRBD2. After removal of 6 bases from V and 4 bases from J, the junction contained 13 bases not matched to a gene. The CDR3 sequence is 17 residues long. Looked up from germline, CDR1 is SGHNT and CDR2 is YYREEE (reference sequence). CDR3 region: CASTRTAASGRGETQYF. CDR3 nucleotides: TGTGCCAGCACCCGCACGGCGGCTAGCGGGAGGGGAGAGACCCAGTACTTC.

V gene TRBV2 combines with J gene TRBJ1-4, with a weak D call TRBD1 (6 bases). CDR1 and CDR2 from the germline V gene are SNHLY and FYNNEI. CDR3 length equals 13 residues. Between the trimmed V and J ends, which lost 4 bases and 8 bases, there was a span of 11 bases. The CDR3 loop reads CASSGTGKEKLFF. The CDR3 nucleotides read TGTGCCAGCAGTGGTACAGGGAAGGAAAAACTGTTTTTT.

The CDR3 loop is CASSPPAAPGTEAFF. The CDR3 region has the DNA TGTGCCAGCTCACCGCCGGCGGCTCCTGGAACTGAAGCTTTCTTT. The chain has TRBV18 and TRBJ1-1; no clear D gene. The CDR3 spans 15 residues. V was trimmed by 3 bases and J by 5 bases, leaving 16 bases between them. Germline CDR1 reads KGHSH; CDR2 reads LQKENI.

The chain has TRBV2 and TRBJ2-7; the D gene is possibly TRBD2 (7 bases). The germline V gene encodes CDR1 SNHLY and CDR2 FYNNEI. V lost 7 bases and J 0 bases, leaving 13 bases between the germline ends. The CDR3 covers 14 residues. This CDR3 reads CASIGGTPSYEQYF. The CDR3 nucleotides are TGTGCCAGCATCGGGGGGACACCCTCCTACGAGCAGTACTTC.

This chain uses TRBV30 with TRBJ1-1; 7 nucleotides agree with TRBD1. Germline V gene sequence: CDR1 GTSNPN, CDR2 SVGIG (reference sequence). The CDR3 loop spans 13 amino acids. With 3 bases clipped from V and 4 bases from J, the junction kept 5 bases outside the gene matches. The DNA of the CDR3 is TGTGCCTGGAGGTTGGCAGGGGGCACTGAAGCTTTCTTT. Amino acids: CAWRLAGGTEAFF.